This T cell receptor (beta chain) was observed in a study of radiation and T cells in renal cell carcinoma. Germline lookup yields CDR1 MNHEY and CDR2 SVGAGI. V was clipped by 7 bases and J by 6 bases, with 16 bases between them. The CDR3 contains 14 residues. As for time point: blood 4 weeks post-SBRT, at nephrectomy. Specified treatment: 15 Gy SBRT to primary tumor, nephrectomy 4 weeks later. Radiation-treated patients gave blood at baseline, week 2 and week 4. Generated by immunoSEQ multiplex PCR, the TCRdb table keeps only in-frame clones and is missing some. The table has over 60,000 clones, less than 85% seen once; the top ten hold more than 2%.

The specimen comprised blood, sampled from a patient whose treatment included radiotherapy and nephrectomy. The sequence was obtained from an older woman with renal cell carcinoma. V gene TRBV6-5 combines with J gene TRBJ1-5; TRBD1 might be the D (6 bases). CDR3 sequence: CASNQQGGGQPQHF. The CDR3 DNA follows: TGTGCCAGCAACCAACAGGGAGGAGGTCAGCCCCAGCATTTT.